The 14 T cell receptor beta chains reported below all come from one sample, sequenced in a study of blood T cells in healthy people across ages. Primers used in a second PCR of roughly 6 to 11 cycles were a sample-barcoded 5' primer and a J-beta primer mix. MiXCR was run by TCRdb on the 5' RACE reads, yielding one entry per CDR3 protein. The sample records some 1.4 million distinct CDR3 sequences, 42% being singletons. Material for sequencing was blood. All receptors derive from a woman under 30 in good health.

The genes are TRBV12-3 or TRBV12-4 and TRBJ2-6; unclear D gene. The germline V and J ends were trimmed by 7 bases and 2 bases, with 9 bases remaining between them. This CDR3 is 14 amino acids long. DNA for the CDR3: TGTGCCAGCACCACCTCGGCTGGGGCCAACGTCCTGACTTTC. This codes for CASTTSAGANVLTF.

V is TRBV12-5 and J is TRBJ2-7; TRBD1 aligns across 9 bases. CDR1 and CDR2 (germline): LGHNT, FRNRAP. The CDR3 length is 15 residues. Losses at the gene ends were 7 bases for V and 3 bases for J; bases not matched to a gene: 10. CDR3 sequence: CASADPGDRDYEQYF. The CDR3 bases are TGTGCTAGTGCCGACCCTGGGGACAGGGACTACGAGCAGTACTTC.

The chain uses TRBV24-1 and TRBJ2-5; D is perhaps TRBD2 (5 bases). The end of the DNA aligns better with TRBJ2-7, so the J call may be wrong. Germline CDR1 and CDR2: KGHDR and SFDVKD. The CDR3 spans 16 residues. CDR3 protein: CATSDTQTSLTYEQYF. The CDR3 DNA follows: TGTGCCACCAGTGATACCCAAACTAGTCTTACCTACGAGCAGTACTTC.

As for this clonotype: A junction end diverges from the germline sequence, so it may reflect a read error. The V and J genes are TRBV9 and TRBJ2-3; 9 nucleotides align to TRBD1. CDR1 is SGDLS and CDR2 is YYNGEE in the germline V gene. The CDR3 extends over 16 amino acids. CDR3 residues: CASSPLGTGSKDTQYF. CDR3 coding DNA: TGTGCCAGCAGCCCTCTAGGGACAGGGAGCAAAGATACGCAGTATTTT. The variable domain in full, with the rest retrieved from reference TRBV9 and TRBJ2-3, is DSGVTQTPKHLITATGQRVTLRCSPRSGDLSVYWYQQSLDQGLQFLIQYYNGEERAKGNILERFSAQQFPDLHSELNLSSLELGDSALYFCASSPLGTGSKDTQYFGPGTRLTVL.

This chain joins TRBV27 and TRBJ2-1; D gene uncertain. The V end was cut by 5 bases, the J end by 8 bases, with 19 bases between. In germline, CDR1 is MNHEY, CDR2 SMNVEV (reference sequence). The CDR3 length is 15 residues. CDR3 region: CASSPITRPRDEQFF. CDR3 bases: TGTGCCAGCAGTCCAATAACCCGACCACGGGATGAGCAGTTCTTC.

The CDR3 spells CASSFKGPQAFF. Written as DNA, the CDR3 is TGTGCCAGCAGCTTTAAGGGACCCCAAGCTTTCTTT. The chain has TRBV7-2 and TRBJ1-1, with D possibly TRBD1 on 5 matching bases. V was pared by 3 bases and J by 9 bases, with 11 bases between. CDR1 and CDR2 from the germline V gene are SGHTA and FQGNSA. CDR3 size: 12 residues.

The chain carries TRBV4-2 and TRBJ1-2, with D possibly matching TRBD1 (6 bases). The CDR3 runs 18 residues. The germline gives CDR1 LGHNA, CDR2 YNFKEQ. V gave up 0 bases and J gave up 3 bases, with 20 bases separating them. Written as DNA, the CDR3 is TGTGCCAGCAGCCAAGATTGGCGGTTGGGGGGGGCCGACTATGGCTACACCTTC. This translates into CASSQDWRLGGADYGYTF.

This clonotype has more than one count but fewer than ten. The chain carries TRBV29-1 and TRBJ2-7; TRBD2 aligns across 9 bases. With 1 base clipped from V and 4 bases from J, the junction kept 8 bases outside the gene matches. Germline V CDR1 and CDR2: SQVTM, ANQGSEA. CDR3 length equals 15 residues. DNA of the CDR3: TGCAGCGTTGAAGCGGCCCCTAGCGGGACTTACGAGCAGTACTTC. It specifies CSVEAAPSGTYEQYF.

The CDR3 DNA reads as TGTGCCAGCAGTGAATATAATCTTGGGGACAGGGTCCCGGGAAACACTGAAGCTTTCTTT. It specifies CASSEYNLGDRVPGNTEAFF. The rearrangement links TRBV25-1 to TRBJ1-1; 9 nucleotides match TRBD1. The CDR3 is 20 residues long. V dropped 0 bases and J dropped 2; count of bases not matched to a gene: 16. Germline V gene data show CDR1 as MGHDK and CDR2 as SYGVNS.

V usage is TRBV12-3 or TRBV12-4 and J usage is TRBJ2-4; D is unclear. Trimming shortened V by 7 bases and J by 0 bases, and 16 bases separated the two germline ends. The CDR3 is 16 amino acids. The CDR3 is CASTFGSSKAKNIQYF. CDR3 in DNA: TGTGCCAGCACCTTTGGGTCCTCGAAAGCCAAAAACATTCAGTACTTC.

The J gene is TRBJ2-6, the V gene TRBV2, with D unclear. Germline assignment: CDR1 SNHLY and CDR2 FYNNEI. The CDR3 runs to 14 residues. The V and J ends lost 8 bases and 0 bases respectively, with 8 bases between them. CDR3 loop: CASVLDSGANVLTF. The CDR3 DNA sequence: TGTGCCAGCGTCCTAGACTCTGGGGCCAACGTCCTGACTTTC.

The CDR3 nucleotides read TGTGCCAGCAGTGCCTTCGGGACAGGGTACAATGAGCAGTTCTTC. Protein product: CASSAFGTGYNEQFF. The rearrangement joins TRBV28 to TRBJ2-1; 9 bases match TRBD1. The length of the CDR3 is 15 residues. Per the germline V gene, CDR1 is MDHEN and CDR2 is SYDVKM. With V trimmed by 5 bases and J by 4 bases, 6 bases remained unmatched.

The V gene is TRBV12-3 or TRBV12-4, the J gene TRBJ1-5, with 8 nucleotides matching TRBD1. The CDR3 extends over 15 amino acids. J was trimmed by 2 bases and V by 6 bases; bases with no gene match: 6. CDR3 in amino acids: CASSLQGEGNQPQHF. CDR3 DNA sequence: TGTGCCAGCAGCCTACAGGGGGAGGGCAATCAGCCCCAGCATTTT.

This clonotype showed up just a few times. The chain uses TRBV20-1 and TRBJ2-2; 7 bases are shared with TRBD2. The germline V gene encodes CDR1 DFQATT and CDR2 SNEGSKA (reference sequence). The CDR3 has 15 amino acids. Trimming cost V 2 bases and J 4 bases; bases outside gene matches: 7. The CDR3 nucleotides read TGCAGTGCTAGATCCCTAGCGGATCTCACCGGGGAGCTGTTTTTT. Encoded protein: CSARSLADLTGELFF.